The 5 T cell receptor beta chains below all came from one sample that was sequenced in a study of shared clonotypes between healthy human individuals. CD8 cells regarded as naive lacked CD45RO, were positively chosen for CCR7, and omitted terminally differentiated effector memory CD45RA+ cells. Profiled with immunoSEQ multiplex PCR; TCRdb holds only in-frame clones, not every one. The table lists nearly 600,000 clones, just under 97% of them singletons. Sequencing input: naive CD8+ T cells sorted from blood. The origin of the receptors is a woman in her twenties or thirties in good health.

V gene TRBV5-1 combines with J gene TRBJ2-1, with D hard to call. Trimming took off 6 bases at V and 3 bases at J, with 13 bases between the two ends. The CDR3 loop spans 14 amino acids. Germline-derived CDR1 and CDR2 are SGHRS and YFSETQ. CDR3 coding DNA: TGCGCCAGCACACCCCCGAACGACTACAATGAGCAGTTCTTC. Its protein product is CASTPPNDYNEQFF.

The chain carries TRBV5-4 and TRBJ2-7; D is undetermined. This CDR3 spans 15 amino acids. V lost 0 bases, J lost 3 bases, and 13 bases lay in between. Germline V lookup: CDR1 SGHNT, CDR2 YYREEE (reference sequence). The chain's CDR3 is CASSLADFNYYEQYF. The CDR3 nucleotides are TGTGCCAGCAGCTTGGCAGATTTTAACTACTACGAGCAGTACTTC.

This chain joins TRBV27 and TRBJ2-1, with 8 bases aligning to TRBD2. V was clipped by 2 bases and J by 8 bases; unmatched bases: 2. This CDR3 contains 13 residues. CDR1 and CDR2 from the germline V gene are MNHEY and SMNVEV (reference sequence). This chain's CDR3 is CASSLILADEQFF. The DNA of the CDR3 is TGTGCCAGCAGTTTAATACTAGCGGATGAGCAGTTCTTC.

The V call is TRBV19, the J call TRBJ1-3; D ambiguous. Germline V gene data show CDR1 as LNHDA and CDR2 as SQIVND (reference sequence). The V end lost 9 bases, the J end lost 0 bases, and 12 bases lay between the germline ends. CDR3 length: 14 amino acids. This chain's CDR3 is CAREQKYSGNTIYF. The CDR3, as DNA: TGTGCCAGAGAGCAGAAATACTCTGGAAACACCATATATTTT. Complete variable domain (other parts from reference TRBV19 and TRBJ1-3): DGGITQSPKYLFRKEGQNVTLSCEQNLNHDAMYWYRQDPGQGLRLIYYSQIVNDFQKGDIAEGYSVSREKKESFPLTVTSAQKNPTAFYLCAREQKYSGNTIYFGEGSWLTVV.

Written as DNA, the CDR3 is TGTGCCAGCAGCTTCCTCGAACAGGGGGCGGGCGAGCAGTACTTC. Its protein product is CASSFLEQGAGEQYF. V and J are TRBV7-8 and TRBJ2-7; 9 nucleotides agree with TRBD1. V lost 3 bases, J lost 6 bases, and 9 bases stayed unmatched. Germline CDR1 and CDR2: SGHVS and FQNEAQ. This CDR3 has 15 amino acids.